Shown below are 10 T cell receptor beta chains from a single sample sequenced in a study of beta chain features in type 1 diabetes. Points from the study as a whole: Type 1 diabetes patients had TCRB CDR3s that were shorter (moderately but significantly so) in all four CD4+ subsets.

Sequencing targeted expressed TCRB transcripts, as all isolated RNA had been reverse transcribed. Sequencing was performed with immunoSEQ multiplex PCR; in TCRdb, only in-frame clones are kept and a portion is missing. The table has about 150,000 clones, 10% seen once. These receptors have no known antigen. The sequenced sample was central memory CD4+ T cells from blood. These receptors all come from a man aged 25 to 45 with type 1 diabetes.

This clone came up a few times. The chain recombines TRBV13 with TRBJ2-7; TRBD2 aligns across 10 bases. V dropped 8 bases and J dropped 4; count of bases not matched to a gene: 8. Germline lookup yields CDR1 PRHDT and CDR2 FYEKMQ (reference sequence). This CDR3 is 14 amino acids long. The CDR3 protein is CASGLAGEFYEQYF. CDR3 sequence (DNA): TGTGCCAGCGGCCTAGCGGGAGAGTTTTACGAGCAGTACTTC.

The V and J genes are TRBV5-6 and TRBJ2-3; a weak D match, TRBD2 (6 bases). CDR3 size: 16 residues. The V and J ends lost 1 base and 4 bases respectively, with 16 bases between them. Germline CDR1 reads SGHDT; CDR2 reads YYEEEE. The CDR3 loop reads CASSLTSGGGADTQYF. The CDR3 DNA sequence: TGTGCCAGCAGCTTGACCAGCGGAGGAGGGGCAGATACGCAGTATTTT.

This clone was seen only a few times. The V gene is TRBV4-2, the J gene TRBJ2-3, with 8 bases matching TRBD2. The trim removed 0 bases at V and 0 bases at J, leaving 2 bases unmatched. CDR1 and CDR2 (germline): LGHNA, YNFKEQ. There are 16 residues in the CDR3. The CDR3 nucleotides read TGTGCCAGCAGCCAAGAACTAGCGGCCAGCACAGATACGCAGTATTTT. This codes for CASSQELAASTDTQYF.

This clone was seen a few times. The V gene is TRBV7-2, the J gene TRBJ2-7; 10 positions agree with TRBD2. V was pared by 8 bases and J by 2 bases, with 6 bases of the junction left unmatched. This CDR3 has 14 residues. Per germline, CDR1 SGHTA and CDR2 FQGNSA. Here the CDR3 DNA reads TGTGCCAGCGCTAGCGGGAGCATCCCCTACGAGCAGTACTTC. Encoded protein: CASASGSIPYEQYF.

This clone has a handful of counts. The V gene is TRBV18, the J gene TRBJ2-5, with 7 bases identical to TRBD2. The CDR3 consists of 16 residues. Germline assignment: CDR1 KGHSH and CDR2 LQKENI. V shed 1 base, J shed 1 base, and the junction held 6 bases outside the gene matches. Written as DNA, the CDR3 is TGTGCCAGCTCACCACGGGTCGGGAGGACCCAAGAGACCCAGTACTTC. It encodes CASSPRVGRTQETQYF.

A few counts support this clone. This chain connects TRBV9 to TRBJ1-5; D is ambiguous. This CDR3 has 14 residues. Trimming removed 4 bases from V and 5 bases from J, with 13 bases in between. Germline V gene lookup returns CDR1 SGDLS and CDR2 YYNGEE. The CDR3 sequence: CASSSRGSDQPQHF. CDR3 DNA sequence: TGTGCCAGCAGCAGCAGAGGGTCCGATCAGCCCCAGCATTTT.

The chain is built from TRBV5-6 and TRBJ1-1, with 7 bases matching TRBD1. In germline, CDR1 is SGHDT, CDR2 YYEEEE. The CDR3 is 17 residues long. The V gene end was trimmed by 4 bases and the J gene end by 0 bases; junction bases not matched to a gene: 12. CDR3 DNA: TGTGCCAGCAGCACCTTGACAGGGATCTTGATGAACACTGAAGCTTTCTTT. Protein: CASSTLTGILMNTEAFF.

V is TRBV19 and J is TRBJ1-1; D remains unclear. The CDR3 length is 13 residues. The germline V gene has CDR1 LNHDA and CDR2 SQIVND (reference sequence). V was shortened by 2 bases and J by 0 bases, with 4 bases between the two germline ends. The DNA of the CDR3 is TGTGCCAGTAGTATACACATGAACACTGAAGCTTTCTTT. Protein product: CASSIHMNTEAFF. Full variable domain (missing parts from reference TRBV19 and TRBJ1-1): DGGITQSPKYLFRKEGQNVTLSCEQNLNHDAMYWYRQDPGQGLRLIYYSQIVNDFQKGDIAEGYSVSREKKESFPLTVTSAQKNPTAFYLCASSIHMNTEAFFGQGTRLTVV.

The genes are TRBV18 and TRBJ2-3; 7 nucleotides match TRBD1. Germline assignment: CDR1 KGHSH and CDR2 LQKENI. V gave up 3 bases and J gave up 15 bases; unmatched junction bases: 9. The CDR3 length is 12 residues. This CDR3 is CASSPDTGACYF. In nucleotides, the CDR3 is TGTGCCAGCTCACCCGATACAGGGGCGTGCTATTTT.

This clone showed up just a few times. The V gene is TRBV25-1, the J gene TRBJ2-7; tentative D call: TRBD2 (6 bases). The CDR3 is 13 residues long. V was trimmed by 5 bases and J by 3 bases, leaving 11 bases between them. Germline V lookup: CDR1 MGHDK, CDR2 SYGVNS. Written as DNA, the CDR3 is TGTGCCAGCAGTTCCGGGGGTCTCTACGAGCAGTACTTC. It is translated as CASSSGGLYEQYF.